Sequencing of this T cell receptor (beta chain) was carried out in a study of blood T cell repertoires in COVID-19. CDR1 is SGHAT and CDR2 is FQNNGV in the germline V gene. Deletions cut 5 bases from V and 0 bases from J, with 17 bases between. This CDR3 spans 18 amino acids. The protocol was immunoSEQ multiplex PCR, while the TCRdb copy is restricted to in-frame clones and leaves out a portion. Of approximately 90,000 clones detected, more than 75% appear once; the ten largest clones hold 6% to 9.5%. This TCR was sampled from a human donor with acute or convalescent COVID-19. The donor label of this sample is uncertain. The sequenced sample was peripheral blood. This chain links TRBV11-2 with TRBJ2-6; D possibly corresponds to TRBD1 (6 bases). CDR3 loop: CASSATRGPNSGANVLTF. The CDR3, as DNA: TGTGCCAGCAGCGCGACCAGGGGCCCAAACTCTGGGGCCAACGTCCTGACTTTC.